This T cell receptor (beta chain) stems from a study of blood T cell repertoires in COVID-19 (dated by TCRdb to about 2020). About the study as a whole: The collaborator samples originated in the United States, Italy and Spain and spanned the acute and convalescent phases of COVID-19. The material from the prospective study consisted of cDNA or gDNA derived from T cells, B-cell-depleted T cells, or PBMCs. Subjects who had been exposed to COVID-19, were actively infected with it, or had recovered from it provided the deeply sampled blood TCRbeta repertoires that made up the dataset. The repertoires were released in a freely available public database intended as a resource for research on the immune response to SARS-CoV-2. The samples were drawn from the first 160 participants of the ongoing ImmuneRACE study and from 950 to 1,500 subjects provided by 6 global collaborators. A de-identified subject ID, COVID-19 status, age in years and sex were almost always included in the sample metadata. Where HLA class I and class II types were available, the types were taken from metadata supplied by the sample provider, not from assay-based typing.

Regarding this clone: Its antigen remains undetermined. Base quality data are lacking; no much larger clone is found one base away.

TCRbeta CDR3 regions were amplified from genomic DNA by means of the immunoSEQ Assay, a bias-controlled multiplex PCR. The source study handled its data this way. The number of nucleated cells in each sample was estimated by amplification of reference gene primers within the assay. To quantify the absolute abundance of each unique TCRbeta CDR3 rearrangement, sequence reads were collapsed and filtered. Productive Simpson clonality was computed per sample as the square root of Simpson's diversity index over productive rearrangements. TCRdb re-hosts the immuneACCESS table, in-frame sequences only. Its copies lack some clones; in the studies checked, an unresolved V gene accounts for under half of them, and the cause for the rest is not known. That table gives V, J and clone size, and the DNA gave D and trimming. Present in this sample are around 500,000 clones, approximately 91% of which were seen just once. The ten largest clonotypes hold approximately 8% of the sample.

The paper as a whole reports these results and caveats: The quantity of clinical and demographic metadata differed by source and by participant and was supplied without curation.

Participants in the prospective study were enrolled through a virtual design, were aged roughly 18 to 100 years, and lived in roughly 24 United States geographic areas. In the prospective study, cohorts were assigned on the basis of participant-reported clinical history obtained from a screening survey and a study questionnaire. ImmuneRACE Cohort 3 recovered participants were defined by two consecutive negative NP/OP PCR tests, healthcare professional clearance, or symptom resolution. Mobile phlebotomists in the prospective study collected whole blood, serum and a nasopharyngeal or oropharyngeal swab from every participant. Over an approximately 2-month period, participants in the prospective study had the option of providing additional blood draws and questionnaires. Prospective study blood samples were shipped either frozen or at room temperature before DNA extraction. What was sequenced was PBMCs or T cells enriched from blood (not recorded which). This TCR derives from a woman in her sixties or seventies who had recovered from COVID-19.

In nucleotides, the sequence is TGTGCCAGCAGCCCCCGGGACAGGGATGGCTACACCTTC. The encoded protein is CASSPRDRDGYTF. Here the chain combines TRBV11-3 and TRBJ1-2, with TRBD1 matching 9 junction bases. Reading the germline V gene gives CDR1 SGHNT and CDR2 YENEEA. Unmatched junction bases come to 4, with V trimmed by 5 bases and J by 6 bases. Spanning cysteine to phenylalanine, the CDR3 consists of 13 amino acids. The kept DNA is CDR3 alone, 39 bases in frame from the first base.